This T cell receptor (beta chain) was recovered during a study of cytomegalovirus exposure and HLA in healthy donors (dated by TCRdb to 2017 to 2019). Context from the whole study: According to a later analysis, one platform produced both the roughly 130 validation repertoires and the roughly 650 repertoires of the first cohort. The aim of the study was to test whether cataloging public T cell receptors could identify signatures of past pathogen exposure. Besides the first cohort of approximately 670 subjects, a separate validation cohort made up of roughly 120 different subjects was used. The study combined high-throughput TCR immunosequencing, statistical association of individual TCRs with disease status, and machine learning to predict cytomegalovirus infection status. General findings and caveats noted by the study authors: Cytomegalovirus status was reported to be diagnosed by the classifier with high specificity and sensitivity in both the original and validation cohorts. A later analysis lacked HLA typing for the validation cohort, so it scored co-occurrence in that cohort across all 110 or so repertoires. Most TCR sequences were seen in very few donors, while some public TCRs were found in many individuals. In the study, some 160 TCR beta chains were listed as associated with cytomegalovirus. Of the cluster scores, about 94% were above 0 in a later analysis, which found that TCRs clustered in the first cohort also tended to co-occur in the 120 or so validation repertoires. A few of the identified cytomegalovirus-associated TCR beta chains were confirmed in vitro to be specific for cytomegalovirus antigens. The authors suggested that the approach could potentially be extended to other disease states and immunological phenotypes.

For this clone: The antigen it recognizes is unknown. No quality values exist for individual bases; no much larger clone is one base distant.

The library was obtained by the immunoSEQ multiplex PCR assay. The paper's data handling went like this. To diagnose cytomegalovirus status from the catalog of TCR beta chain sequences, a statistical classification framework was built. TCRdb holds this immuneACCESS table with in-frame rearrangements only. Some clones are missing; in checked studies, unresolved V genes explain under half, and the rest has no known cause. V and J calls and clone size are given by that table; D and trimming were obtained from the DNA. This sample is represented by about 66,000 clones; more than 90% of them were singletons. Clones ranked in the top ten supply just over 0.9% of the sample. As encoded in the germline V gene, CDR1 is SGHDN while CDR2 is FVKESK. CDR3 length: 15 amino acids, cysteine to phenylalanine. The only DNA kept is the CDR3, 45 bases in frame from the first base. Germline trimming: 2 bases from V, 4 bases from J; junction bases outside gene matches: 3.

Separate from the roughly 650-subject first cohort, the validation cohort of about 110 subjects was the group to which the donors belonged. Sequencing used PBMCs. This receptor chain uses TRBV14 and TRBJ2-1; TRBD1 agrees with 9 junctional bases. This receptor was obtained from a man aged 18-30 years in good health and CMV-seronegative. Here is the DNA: TGTGCCAGCAGCCAACCGGGACAGGGTTACAATGAGCAGTTCTTC. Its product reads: CASSQPGQGYNEQFF.